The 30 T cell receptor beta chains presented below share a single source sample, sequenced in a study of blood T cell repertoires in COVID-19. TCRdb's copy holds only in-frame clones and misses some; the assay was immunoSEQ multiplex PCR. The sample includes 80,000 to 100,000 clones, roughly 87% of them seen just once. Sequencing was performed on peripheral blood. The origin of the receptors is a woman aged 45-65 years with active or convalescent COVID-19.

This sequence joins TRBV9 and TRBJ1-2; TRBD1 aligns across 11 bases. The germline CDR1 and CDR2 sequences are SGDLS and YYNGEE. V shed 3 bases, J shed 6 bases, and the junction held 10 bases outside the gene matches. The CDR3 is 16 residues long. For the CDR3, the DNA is TGTGCCAGCAGCGCTCCAAGGGGACAGGGGGAAAATGGCTACACCTTC. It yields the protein CASSAPRGQGENGYTF.

CDR3 in DNA: TGTGCCAGCAGCCTCAGTAGGGACAGGGCCCACGAGCAGTACTTC. Translation gives CASSLSRDRAHEQYF. V is TRBV3-1 (or the pseudogene TRBV3-2) and J is TRBJ2-7, with 9 bases matching TRBD1. The trim removed 4 bases at V and 5 bases at J, leaving 9 bases unmatched. The V gene's germline CDR1 is LGHDT and CDR2 YNNKEL (reference sequence). This CDR3 is built from 15 residues.

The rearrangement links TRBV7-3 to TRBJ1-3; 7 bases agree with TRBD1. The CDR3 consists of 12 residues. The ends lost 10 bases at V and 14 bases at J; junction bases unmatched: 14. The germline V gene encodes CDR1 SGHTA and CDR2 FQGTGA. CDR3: CANAHLTGPVYF. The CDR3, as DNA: TGTGCCAACGCCCACTTGACAGGGCCAGTATATTTT.

The CDR3 DNA reads as TGTGCCACCAGCTCCGGGCTAGCGGGGGTTACCTACAATGAGCAGTTCTTC. Protein product: CATSSGLAGVTYNEQFF. The gene calls are TRBV15 and TRBJ2-1; 10 bases line up with TRBD2. Losses at the gene ends were 5 bases for V and 2 bases for J; bases not matched to a gene: 9. The germline V gene encodes CDR1 LNHNV and CDR2 YYDKDF (reference sequence). This CDR3 comprises 17 residues.

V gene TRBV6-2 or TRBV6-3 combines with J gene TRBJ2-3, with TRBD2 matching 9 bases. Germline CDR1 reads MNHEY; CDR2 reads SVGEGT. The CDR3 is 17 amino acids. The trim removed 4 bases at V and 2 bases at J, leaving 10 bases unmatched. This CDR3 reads CASSLYSGGFSTDTQYF. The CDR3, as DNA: TGTGCCAGCAGTTTATATAGCGGGGGCTTTTCCACAGATACGCAGTATTTT.

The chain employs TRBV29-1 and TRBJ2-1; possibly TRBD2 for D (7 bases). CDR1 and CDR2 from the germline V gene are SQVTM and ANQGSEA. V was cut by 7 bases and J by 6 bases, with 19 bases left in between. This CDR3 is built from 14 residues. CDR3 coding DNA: TGCAGCGCGGTGGGGGGGCCTCTCTCCAATGAGCAGTTCTTC. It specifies CSAVGGPLSNEQFF.

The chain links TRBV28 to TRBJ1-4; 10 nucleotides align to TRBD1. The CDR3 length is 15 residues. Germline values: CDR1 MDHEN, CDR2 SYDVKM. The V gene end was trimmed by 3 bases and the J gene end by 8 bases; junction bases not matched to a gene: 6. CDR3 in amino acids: CASSFRQGAGEKLFF. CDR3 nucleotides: TGTGCCAGCAGTTTCCGACAGGGGGCAGGGGAAAAACTGTTTTTT.

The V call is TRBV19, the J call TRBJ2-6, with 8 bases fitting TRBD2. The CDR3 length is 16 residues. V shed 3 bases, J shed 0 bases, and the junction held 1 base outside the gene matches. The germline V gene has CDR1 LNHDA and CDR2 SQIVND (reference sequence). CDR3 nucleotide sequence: TGTGCCAGTAGTATGCTAGCGGGCTCTGGGGCCAACGTCCTGACTTTC. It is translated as CASSMLAGSGANVLTF.

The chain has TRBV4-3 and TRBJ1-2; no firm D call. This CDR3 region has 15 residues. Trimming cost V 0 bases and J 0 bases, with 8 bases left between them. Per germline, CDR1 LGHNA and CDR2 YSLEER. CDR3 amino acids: CASSQDVRSNYGYTF. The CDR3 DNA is TGCGCCAGCAGCCAAGATGTCCGTTCTAACTATGGCTACACCTTC.

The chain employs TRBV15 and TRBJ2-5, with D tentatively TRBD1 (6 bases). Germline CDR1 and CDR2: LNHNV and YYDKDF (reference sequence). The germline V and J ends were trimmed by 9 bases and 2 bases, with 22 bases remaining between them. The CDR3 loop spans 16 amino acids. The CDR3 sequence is CATGAGQGFQQETQYF. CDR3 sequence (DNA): TGTGCCACTGGCGCCGGGCAGGGGTTTCAACAAGAGACCCAGTACTTC.

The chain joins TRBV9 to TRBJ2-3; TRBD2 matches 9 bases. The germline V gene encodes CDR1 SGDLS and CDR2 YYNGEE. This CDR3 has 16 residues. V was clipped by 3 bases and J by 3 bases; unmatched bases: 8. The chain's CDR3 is CASSAKGGLATDTQYF. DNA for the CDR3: TGTGCCAGCAGCGCAAAAGGGGGACTAGCTACAGATACGCAGTATTTT.

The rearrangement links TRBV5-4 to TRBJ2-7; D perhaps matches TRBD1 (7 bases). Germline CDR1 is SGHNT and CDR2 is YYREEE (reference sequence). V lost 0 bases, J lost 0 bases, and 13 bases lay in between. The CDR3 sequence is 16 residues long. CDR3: CASSLGQGGFSYEQYF. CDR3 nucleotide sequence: TGTGCCAGCAGCTTGGGGCAGGGGGGATTCTCCTACGAGCAGTACTTC.

The CDR3 loop is CASEGWGDYEQYF. Written as DNA, the CDR3 is TGTGCCAGCGAGGGATGGGGGGATTACGAGCAGTACTTC. The V gene is TRBV3-1 (or the pseudogene TRBV3-2), the J gene TRBJ2-7; D perhaps matches TRBD2 (6 bases). Trimming took off 8 bases at V and 4 bases at J, with 15 bases between the two ends. The CDR3 is 13 amino acids. Germline assignment: CDR1 LGHDT and CDR2 YNNKEL (reference sequence).

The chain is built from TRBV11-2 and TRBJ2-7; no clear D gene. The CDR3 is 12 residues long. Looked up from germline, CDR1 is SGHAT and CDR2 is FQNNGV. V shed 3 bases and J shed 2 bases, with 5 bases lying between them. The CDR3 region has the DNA TGTGCCAGCAGCTTCGGTACCTACGAGCAGTACTTC. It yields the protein CASSFGTYEQYF.

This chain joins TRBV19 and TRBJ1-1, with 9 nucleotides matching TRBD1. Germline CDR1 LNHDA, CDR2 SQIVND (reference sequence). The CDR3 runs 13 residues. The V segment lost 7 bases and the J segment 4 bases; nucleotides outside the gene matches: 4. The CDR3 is CASTTTGGTEAFF. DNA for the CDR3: TGTGCCAGTACCACGACAGGGGGCACTGAAGCTTTCTTT.

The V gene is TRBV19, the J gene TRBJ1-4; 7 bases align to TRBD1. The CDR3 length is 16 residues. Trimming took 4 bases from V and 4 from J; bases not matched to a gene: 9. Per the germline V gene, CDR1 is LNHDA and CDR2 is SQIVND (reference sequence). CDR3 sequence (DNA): TGTGCCAGTAGTACCCCCCGGCAGGGGGGTAATGAAAAACTGTTTTTT. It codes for CASSTPRQGGNEKLFF.

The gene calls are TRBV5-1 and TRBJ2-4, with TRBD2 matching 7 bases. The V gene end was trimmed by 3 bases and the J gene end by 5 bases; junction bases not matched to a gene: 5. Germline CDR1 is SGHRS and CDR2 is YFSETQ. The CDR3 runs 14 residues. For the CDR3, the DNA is TGCGCCAGCAGCTCGCGGGGGATTGAAAACATTCAGTACTTC. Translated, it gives CASSSRGIENIQYF.

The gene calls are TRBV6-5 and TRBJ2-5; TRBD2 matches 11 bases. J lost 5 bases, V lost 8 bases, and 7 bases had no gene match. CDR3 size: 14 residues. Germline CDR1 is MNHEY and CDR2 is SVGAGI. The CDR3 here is CASVPSGRRETQYF. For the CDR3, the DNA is TGTGCCAGCGTTCCTAGCGGGAGGAGGGAGACCCAGTACTTC.

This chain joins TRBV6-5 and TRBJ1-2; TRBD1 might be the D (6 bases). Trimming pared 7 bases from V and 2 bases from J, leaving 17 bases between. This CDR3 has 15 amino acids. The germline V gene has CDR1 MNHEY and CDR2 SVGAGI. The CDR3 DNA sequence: TGTGCCAGCAAGCCAGGGACATTTATAAACTATGGCTACACCTTC. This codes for CASKPGTFINYGYTF.

In DNA form, the CDR3 reads TGTGCCAGTAGTCTTGACAGGGGCTCCTACAATGAGCAGTTCTTC. This codes for CASSLDRGSYNEQFF. The chain employs TRBV19 and TRBJ2-1, with 8 bases aligning to TRBD1. Per the germline V gene, CDR1 is LNHDA and CDR2 is SQIVND (reference sequence). The CDR3 consists of 15 residues. Unmatched junction bases numbered 3, after V lost 5 bases and J lost 0 bases.

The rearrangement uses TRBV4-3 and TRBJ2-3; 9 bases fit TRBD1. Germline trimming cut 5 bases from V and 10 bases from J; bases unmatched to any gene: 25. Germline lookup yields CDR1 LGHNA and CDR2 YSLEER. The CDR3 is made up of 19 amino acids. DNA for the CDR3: TGCGCCAGCAGCTCCGTTTATGGGGGGGACAGGGTAGGGGTAAAGGCGCAGTATTTT. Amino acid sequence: CASSSVYGGDRVGVKAQYF.

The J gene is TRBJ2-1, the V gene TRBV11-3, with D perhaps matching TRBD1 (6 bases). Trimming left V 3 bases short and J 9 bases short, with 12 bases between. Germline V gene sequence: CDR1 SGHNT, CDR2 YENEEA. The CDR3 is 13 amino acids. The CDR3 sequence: CASSFTQGSEQFF. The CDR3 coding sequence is TGTGCCAGCAGCTTTACTCAGGGGAGTGAGCAGTTCTTC.

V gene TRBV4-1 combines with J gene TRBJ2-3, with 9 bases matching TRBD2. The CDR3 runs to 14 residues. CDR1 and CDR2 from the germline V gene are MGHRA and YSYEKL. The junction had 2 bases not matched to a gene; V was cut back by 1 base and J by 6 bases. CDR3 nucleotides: TGCGCCAGCAGCCAAGCTAGCGGGGCGGATACGCAGTATTTT. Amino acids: CASSQASGADTQYF.

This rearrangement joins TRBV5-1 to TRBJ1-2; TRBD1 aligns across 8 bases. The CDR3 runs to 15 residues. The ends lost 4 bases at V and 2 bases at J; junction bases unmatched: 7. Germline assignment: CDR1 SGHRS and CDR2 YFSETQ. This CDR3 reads CASSQGQVLNYGYTF. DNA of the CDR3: TGCGCCAGCAGCCAGGGACAGGTCCTCAACTATGGCTACACCTTC.

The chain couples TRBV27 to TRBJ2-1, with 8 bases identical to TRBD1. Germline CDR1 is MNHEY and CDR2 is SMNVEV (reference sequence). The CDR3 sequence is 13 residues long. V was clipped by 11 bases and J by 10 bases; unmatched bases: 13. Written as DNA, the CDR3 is TGTGCCGACAGGGGCCCATCGCCCCAGGAGCAGTTCTTC. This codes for CADRGPSPQEQFF.

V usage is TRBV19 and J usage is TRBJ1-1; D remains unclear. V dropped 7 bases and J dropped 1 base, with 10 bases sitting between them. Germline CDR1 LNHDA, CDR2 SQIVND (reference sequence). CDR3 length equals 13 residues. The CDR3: CASKNRGNTEAFF. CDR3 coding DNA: TGTGCCAGTAAAAACCGGGGGAACACTGAAGCTTTCTTT.

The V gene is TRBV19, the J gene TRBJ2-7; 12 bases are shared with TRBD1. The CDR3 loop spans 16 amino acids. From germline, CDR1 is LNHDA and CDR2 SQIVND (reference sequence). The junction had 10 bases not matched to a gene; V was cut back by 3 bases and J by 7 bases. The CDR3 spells CASSMAPGQGAGEQYF. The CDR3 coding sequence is TGTGCCAGTAGTATGGCCCCGGGACAGGGGGCGGGAGAGCAGTACTTC.

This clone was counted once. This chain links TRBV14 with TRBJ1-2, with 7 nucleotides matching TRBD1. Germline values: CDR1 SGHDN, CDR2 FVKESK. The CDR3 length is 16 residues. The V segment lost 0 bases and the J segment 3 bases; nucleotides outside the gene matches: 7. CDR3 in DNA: TGTGCCAGCAGCCAAGATTTTCAAGGGGGCGACTATGGCTACACCTTC. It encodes CASSQDFQGGDYGYTF.

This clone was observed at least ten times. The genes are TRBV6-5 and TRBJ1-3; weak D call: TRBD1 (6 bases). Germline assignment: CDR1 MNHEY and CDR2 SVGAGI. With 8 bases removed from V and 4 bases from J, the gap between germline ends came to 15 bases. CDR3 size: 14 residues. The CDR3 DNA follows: TGTGCCAGCTCAGGCGGGGGGCAAGGAAACACCATATATTTT. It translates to CASSGGGQGNTIYF.

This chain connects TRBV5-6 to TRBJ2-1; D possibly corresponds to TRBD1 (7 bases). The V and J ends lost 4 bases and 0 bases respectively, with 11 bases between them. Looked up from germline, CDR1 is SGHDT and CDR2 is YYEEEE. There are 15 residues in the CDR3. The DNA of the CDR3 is TGTGCCAGCAGCGCGGGACAGACCTCCTACAATGAGCAGTTCTTC. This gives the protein CASSAGQTSYNEQFF.